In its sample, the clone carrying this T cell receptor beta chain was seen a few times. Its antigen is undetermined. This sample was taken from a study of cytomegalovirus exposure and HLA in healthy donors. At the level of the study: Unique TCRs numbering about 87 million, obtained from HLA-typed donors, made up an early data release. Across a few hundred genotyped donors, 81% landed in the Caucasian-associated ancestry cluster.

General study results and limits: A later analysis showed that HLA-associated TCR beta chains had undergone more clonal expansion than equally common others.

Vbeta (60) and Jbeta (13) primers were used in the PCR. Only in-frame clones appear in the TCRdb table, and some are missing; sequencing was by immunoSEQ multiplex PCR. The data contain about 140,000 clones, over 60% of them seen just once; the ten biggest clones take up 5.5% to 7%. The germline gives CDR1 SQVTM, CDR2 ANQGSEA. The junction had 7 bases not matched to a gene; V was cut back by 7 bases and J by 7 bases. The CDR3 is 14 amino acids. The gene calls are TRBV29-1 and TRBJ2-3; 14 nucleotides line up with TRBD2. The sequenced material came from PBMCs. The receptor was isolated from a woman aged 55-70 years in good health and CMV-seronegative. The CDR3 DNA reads TGCAGCGCCTGGACTAGCGGGGGGTTCTATACGCAGTATTTT. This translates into CSAWTSGGFYTQYF.